This T cell receptor beta chain appears in the sequencing data of a study of blood T cells in healthy people across ages. The study, taken as a whole, reports: Greater diversity and more naive CD4+ cells were seen in long-lived donors than in aged donors.

For this clonotype: What it binds is unknown.

Combining a sample-barcoded 5' primer with a J-beta primer mix, a second PCR ran for about 7 to 12 cycles. Via MiXCR, TCRdb re-called the 5' RACE reads, giving one row per CDR3 protein. The table includes approximately 1.5 million distinct CDR3 sequences, approximately 43% detected once. The specimen was blood. The clonotype comes from a woman under 30 in good health.

The CDR3 protein is CASSSRMKSYNEQYF. Written as DNA, the CDR3 is TGTGCCAGCAGCTCTAGGATGAAATCCTACAATGAGCAGTACTTC. This rearrangement joins TRBV7-2 to TRBJ2-1, with unresolved D. The DNA matches TRBJ2-7 better at its end, which makes the J call doubtful. The germline V gene has CDR1 SGHTA and CDR2 FQGNSA. This CDR3 has 15 amino acids.